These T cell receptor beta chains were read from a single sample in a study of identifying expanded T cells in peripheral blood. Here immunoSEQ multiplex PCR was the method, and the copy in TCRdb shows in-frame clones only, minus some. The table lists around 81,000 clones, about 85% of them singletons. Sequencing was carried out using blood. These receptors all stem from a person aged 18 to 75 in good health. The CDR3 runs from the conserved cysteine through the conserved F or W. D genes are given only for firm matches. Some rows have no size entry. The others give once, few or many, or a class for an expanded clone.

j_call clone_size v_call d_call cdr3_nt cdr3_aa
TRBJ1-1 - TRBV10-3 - TGTGCCATCAAGGAAGGACCGAGCACTGAAGCTTTCTTT CAIKEGPSTEAFF
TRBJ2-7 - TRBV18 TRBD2 TGTGCCAGCTCACCAGAATTCGAGCGGGGAGGGCCCTTCTCCTACGAGCAGTACTTC CASSPEFERGGPFSYEQYF
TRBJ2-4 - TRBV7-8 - TGTGCCAGCAGCCCCCGAGTGGAAAGGAGGGGAGTAGCCAAAAACATTCAGTACTTC CASSPRVERRGVAKNIQYF
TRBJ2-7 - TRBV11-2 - TGTGCCAGCAGCCTACACCCTCCGCAGGGAAGGGCTTTTTACGAGCAGTACTTC CASSLHPPQGRAFYEQYF
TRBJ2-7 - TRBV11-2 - TGTGCCAGCAGTCCGAATGTGGGGGAGGCCTACGAGCAGTACTTC CASSPNVGEAYEQYF
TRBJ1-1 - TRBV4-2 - TGTGCCAGCAGCCTACAGGTGGACACTGAAGCTTTCTTT CASSLQVDTEAFF
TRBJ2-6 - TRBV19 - TGTGCCAGTAGTATCTGGGGGGCCAACGTCCTGACTTTC CASSIWGANVLTF
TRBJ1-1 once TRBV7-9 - TGTGCCAGCAGCCGTTTTAGCGCACGGGTGAACACTGAAGCTTTCTTT CASSRFSARVNTEAFF
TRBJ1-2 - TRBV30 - TGTGCCTCTGAAACAGGGCTTCGTGGCTACACCTTC CASETGLRGYTF
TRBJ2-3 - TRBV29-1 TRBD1 TGCAGCGTTGCCCGGGACAGGGGAATAGATACGCAGTATTTT CSVARDRGIDTQYF
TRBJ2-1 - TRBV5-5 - TGTGCCAGCAGCGTGCAGGGTGTATTCCTCAATGAGCAGTTCTTC CASSVQGVFLNEQFF
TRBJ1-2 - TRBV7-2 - TGTGCCAGCAGGGTTGGTCCAGGTACGAACTTGGGCTACACCTTC CASRVGPGTNLGYTF
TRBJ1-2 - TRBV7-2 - TGTGCCAGTAGGTTCCAGGCTCCCCGAGGCTACACCTTC CASRFQAPRGYTF
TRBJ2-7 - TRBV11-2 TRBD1 TGTGCCAGCAGCTCGCGGGTTACAGGGGGCACACAGTACTTC CASSSRVTGGTQYF
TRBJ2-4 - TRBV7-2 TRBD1 TGTGCCAGCAGCTTGGGGACAGGGAGACACATTCAGTACTTC CASSLGTGRHIQYF
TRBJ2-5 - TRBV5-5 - TGTGCCAGCAGCTTGCTGGGGGGCGAGACCCAGTACTTC CASSLLGGETQYF
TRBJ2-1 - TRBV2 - TGTGCCAGCAGTGACTCGCGGGACAGAAGCTCCTACAATGAGCAGTTCTTC CASSDSRDRSSYNEQFF
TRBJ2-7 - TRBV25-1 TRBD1 TGTGCCAGCAGTGAGGCACGACAGGGGGGCGACGAGCAGTACTTC CASSEARQGGDEQYF
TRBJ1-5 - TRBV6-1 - TGTGCCAGCAGTGAATTTATTGGGTCTCAGCCCCAGCATTTT CASSEFIGSQPQHF
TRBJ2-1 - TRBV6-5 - TGTGCCAGCAGTTCCTACGGGAGCTCCTACAATGAGCAGTTCTTC CASSSYGSSYNEQFF
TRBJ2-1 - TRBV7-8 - TGTGCCAGCAGCCCCAACACAGGGATGGATGAGCAGTTCTTC CASSPNTGMDEQFF
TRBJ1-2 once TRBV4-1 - TGCGCCAGCAGCCAAGTCGCAGGCAGGAACTATGGCTACACCTTC CASSQVAGRNYGYTF
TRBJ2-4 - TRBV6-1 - TGTGCCAGCAGTGTATTGGTAGCCAAAAACATTCAGTACTTC CASSVLVAKNIQYF
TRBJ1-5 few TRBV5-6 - TGTGCCAGCAGCTTGCAGGATCAGCCCCAGCATTTT CASSLQDQPQHF
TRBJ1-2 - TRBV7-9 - TGTGCCAGCAGCCGTAAGATTCCGTTCACAGGGTACGGCTACACCTTC CASSRKIPFTGYGYTF
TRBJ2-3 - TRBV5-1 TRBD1 TGCGCCAGCAGCCCCCGGGACAGGGTGACAGATACGCAGTATTTT CASSPRDRVTDTQYF
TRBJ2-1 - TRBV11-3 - TGTGCCAGCAGGAGCGGGACAGAATACAATGAGCAGTTCTTC CASRSGTEYNEQFF
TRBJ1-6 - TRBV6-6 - TGTGCCAGCAGTTACGGACAGCGTTCCCCCCTCCACTTT CASSYGQRSPLHF
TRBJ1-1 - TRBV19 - TGTGCCAGTAGTCATAGAGCTGAAGCTTTCTTT CASSHRAEAFF
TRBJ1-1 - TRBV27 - TGTGCCAGCAGCGAACGGGGCGGGGTCACTGAAGCTTTCTTT CASSERGGVTEAFF
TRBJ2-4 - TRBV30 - TGTGCCTGGAGTGTGAAAAACATTCAGTACTTC CAWSVKNIQYF
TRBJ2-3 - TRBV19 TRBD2 TGTGCCAGTAGTATAGTGGGGGGGGCAGATACGCAGTATTTT CASSIVGGADTQYF
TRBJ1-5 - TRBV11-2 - TGTGCCAGCAGCCTTGGGGCTTCTAGCAATCAGCCCCAGCATTTT CASSLGASSNQPQHF
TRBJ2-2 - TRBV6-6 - TGTGCCAGCCATGGGGGGGCCGGCGGGGAGCTGTTTTTT CASHGGAGGELFF
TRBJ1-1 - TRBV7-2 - TGTGCCAGCAGCTTATCGCCGGGGGCGGGCACTGAAGCTTTCTTT CASSLSPGAGTEAFF
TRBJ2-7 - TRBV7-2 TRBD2 TGTGCCAGCAGCCTCGGGACTAGCGGATCCTACGAGCAGTACTTC CASSLGTSGSYEQYF
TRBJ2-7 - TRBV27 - TGTGCCAGCAGTTTCTTGGACTCCTACGAGCAGTACTTC CASSFLDSYEQYF
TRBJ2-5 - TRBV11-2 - TGTGCCAGCAGCTTAGATCCCCTCTCACGCTCCGGAGAGACCCAGTACTTC CASSLDPLSRSGETQYF
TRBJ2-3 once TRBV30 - TGTGCCTGGAGTGTTGGCCTGAGCACAGATACGCAGTATTTT CAWSVGLSTDTQYF
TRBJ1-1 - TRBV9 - TGTGCCAGCAGCGGTGGGGCGACTGAAGCTTTCTTT CASSGGATEAFF
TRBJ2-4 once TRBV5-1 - TGCGCCAGCAGCCAGTCAACTAGGACCCTTTTGGGGGCCAAAAACATTCAGTACTTC CASSQSTRTLLGAKNIQYF
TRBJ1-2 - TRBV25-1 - TGTGCCAGCAGTGATAACGGGGTCAACTATGGCTACACCTTC CASSDNGVNYGYTF
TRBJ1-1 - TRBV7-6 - TGTGCCAGCAGTTACAGTCGGGGGATGAACACTGAAGCTTTCTTT CASSYSRGMNTEAFF
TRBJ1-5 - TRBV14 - TGTGCCAGCAGCCAAGGGTTCGCCTGGGAATTACAGCCCCAGCATTTT CASSQGFAWELQPQHF
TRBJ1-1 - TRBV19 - TGTGCCAGTAGTATATCAGGGTGGACTGAAGCTTTCTTT CASSISGWTEAFF
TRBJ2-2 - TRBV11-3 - TGTGCCAGCAGTCCAACTCGATCACCCGGGGAGCTGTTTTTT CASSPTRSPGELFF
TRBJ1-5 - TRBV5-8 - TGTGCCAGCAGCTTGGGCAGCTATAGCAATCAGCCCCAGCATTTT CASSLGSYSNQPQHF
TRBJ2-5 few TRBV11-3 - TGTGCCAGCAGCTTAGACGCCCCTAGCGTCCAAGAGACCCAGTACTTC CASSLDAPSVQETQYF
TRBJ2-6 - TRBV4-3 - TGCGCCAGCAGCCCCTGGCGGCCAGGAGCCAAATCTGGGGCCAACGTCCTGACTTTC CASSPWRPGAKSGANVLTF
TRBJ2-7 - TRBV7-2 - TGTGCCAGCAGCTTGTATTACGAGCAGTACTTC CASSLYYEQYF
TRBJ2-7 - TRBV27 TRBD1 TGTGCCAGCAGTGCGACCCTCGGGACAGGGCCGAGATACGAGCAGTACTTC CASSATLGTGPRYEQYF
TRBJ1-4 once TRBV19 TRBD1 TGTGCCAGTTCCGACAGGGGAACTAATGAAAAACTGTTTTTT CASSDRGTNEKLFF
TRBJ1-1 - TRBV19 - TGTGCCACGGCCCGTATGAACACTGAAGCTTTCTTT CATARMNTEAFF
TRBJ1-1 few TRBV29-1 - TGCAGCGTTGGTGAAGCTTTCTTT CSVGEAFF
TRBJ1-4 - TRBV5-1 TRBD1 TGCGCCAGCAGCTTCTTCGGGACAGGGAATGAAAAACTGTTTTTT CASSFFGTGNEKLFF
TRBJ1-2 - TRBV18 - TGTGCCAGCTCACCACAATCAGGAAAGGTGAAGGGCTACACCTTC CASSPQSGKVKGYTF
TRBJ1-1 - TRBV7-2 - TGTGCCAGCAGCTTAGTGAGGTTCACTGAAGCTTTCTTT CASSLVRFTEAFF
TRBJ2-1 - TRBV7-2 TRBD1 TGTGCCAGCAGCTCCGGACAGGGAAGGGGCAATGAGCAGTTCTTC CASSSGQGRGNEQFF
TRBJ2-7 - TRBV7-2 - TGTGCCAGCAGCTCCACCACGGGGATCCCCTACGAGCAGTACTTC CASSSTTGIPYEQYF